The entry below describes one TCR beta chain. This specimen belongs to a study of blood T cell repertoires in COVID-19. The CDR3 is 13 residues long. The V end lost 3 bases, the J end lost 3 bases, and 7 bases lay between the germline ends. Germline CDR1 is SGDLS and CDR2 is YYNGEE. Sequencing used immunoSEQ multiplex PCR; TCRdb keeps in-frame clones, though not all of them. Of under 400,000 clones in the sample, about 90% are singletons; the top ten hold about 9.4%. The sample taken for sequencing was peripheral blood. V gene TRBV9 combines with J gene TRBJ2-1, with no clear D. The clonotype originates from a woman aged 25 to 45 with COVID-19, enrolled during active disease. The CDR3 sequence is CASSAQDYNEQFF. The CDR3 DNA is TGTGCCAGCAGCGCCCAGGACTACAATGAGCAGTTCTTC.